A selection of T cell receptor beta chains follows, all from one sample in a study of shared clonotypes between healthy human individuals. Using immunoSEQ multiplex PCR, the repertoire was profiled, and TCRdb retains in-frame clones only, with some absent. The sample shows 2 million or so clones, roughly 94% of them seen only once. Specimen: naive CD4+ T cells sorted from blood. The receptors come from a man aged 18 to 30 in good health. Each CDR3 is given with its conserved first and last residue. D genes are given only for firm matches. Not all rows give a size; the values are once, few, many and, for expanded clones, a class.

CDR3 protein | CDR3 DNA | V gene | clone size | J gene | D gene
CATSRGAERSAFF | TGTGCCACCAGCAGAGGGGCAGAGCGGTCAGCTTTCTTT | TRBV15 | - | TRBJ1-1 | -
CASSPEHYNSPLHF | TGTGCCAGCAGTCCCGAACATTATAATTCACCCCTCCACTTT | TRBV28 | - | TRBJ1-6 | -
CASSLASQNTGELFF | TGCGCCAGCAGCTTGGCCTCACAGAACACCGGGGAGCTGTTTTTT | TRBV5-1 | - | TRBJ2-2 | -
CASGTSGGAAYEQYF | TGTGCCAGCGGGACTAGCGGGGGGGCGGCCTACGAGCAGTACTTC | TRBV6-1 | - | TRBJ2-7 | TRBD2
CASSLRYEQFF | TGTGCCAGCAGTTTGAGGTATGAGCAGTTCTTC | TRBV28 | - | TRBJ2-1 | -
CASSLETGEGEQYF | TGTGCCAGCAGTCTCGAGACAGGGGAGGGCGAGCAGTACTTC | TRBV5-6 | - | TRBJ2-7 | -
CASSLQGMNTEAFF | TGCGCCAGCAGCTTACAGGGCATGAACACTGAAGCTTTCTTT | TRBV5-1 | once | TRBJ1-1 | -
CASSPRRTVTDTQYF | TGTGCCAGTAGTCCCCGACGGACAGTCACAGATACGCAGTATTTT | TRBV19 | - | TRBJ2-3 | -
CASSSNGNTEAFF | TGTGCCAGCAGCTCTAATGGGAACACTGAAGCTTTCTTT | TRBV2 | - | TRBJ1-1 | -
CASSYYGTDKNIQYF | TGTGCCAGCAGCTACTACGGGACAGACAAAAACATTCAGTACTTC | TRBV7-2 | - | TRBJ2-4 | TRBD1
CASSLSSGVGHEQFF | TGCGCCAGCAGCTTGTCTAGCGGGGTCGGCCATGAGCAGTTCTTC | TRBV5-1 | once | TRBJ2-1 | TRBD2
CASSFNRAIDTEAFF | TGCGCCAGCAGCTTCAACAGGGCGATCGACACTGAAGCTTTCTTT | TRBV5-1 | - | TRBJ1-1 | -
CACSVSTEAFF | TGTGCCTGTTCAGTGAGCACTGAAGCTTTCTTT | TRBV30 | - | TRBJ1-1 | -
CASSLEGTAYSPLHF | TGCGCCAGCAGCTTGGAGGGGACAGCATATTCACCCCTCCACTTT | TRBV5-1 | - | TRBJ1-6 | TRBD1
CASSPDRALYEQYF | TGTGCCAGCAGCCCGGACAGGGCCCTATACGAGCAGTACTTC | TRBV5-4 | - | TRBJ2-7 | TRBD1
CAWSTQGAGETQYF | TGTGCCTGGAGTACACAGGGGGCGGGAGAGACCCAGTACTTC | TRBV30 | - | TRBJ2-5 | TRBD1
CASSESQGILRNEQFF | TGTGCCAGCAGTGAGTCTCAGGGAATTTTAAGGAATGAGCAGTTCTTC | TRBV6-4 | - | TRBJ2-1 | -
CASTKTRAGELFF | TGTGCCAGCACCAAGACCCGGGCCGGGGAGCTGTTTTTT | TRBV6-1 | - | TRBJ2-2 | -
CASSQRGFGTDTQYF | TGCGCCAGCAGCCAAAGGGGGTTCGGCACAGATACGCAGTATTTT | TRBV4-3 | - | TRBJ2-3 | -
CASKREYDEQYF | TGTGCCAGCAAGCGGGAATACGACGAGCAGTACTTC | TRBV2 | - | TRBJ2-7 | TRBD2
CASSLNVRGSRGYTF | TGTGCCAGCAGTTTAAATGTGAGGGGAAGCCGGGGCTACACCTTC | TRBV28 | - | TRBJ1-2 | -
CASSQWQADQNQPQHF | TGCGCCAGCAGCCAATGGCAGGCCGACCAGAATCAGCCCCAGCATTTT | TRBV4-1 | - | TRBJ1-5 | -
CASSFETSGRRSYNEQFF | TGTGCCAGCAGCTTCGAGACTAGCGGGAGGAGGTCCTACAATGAGCAGTTCTTC | TRBV7-9 | - | TRBJ2-1 | TRBD2
CLHGGQMGNQPQHF | TGTCTCCACGGGGGGCAAATGGGCAATCAGCCCCAGCATTTT | TRBV30 | - | TRBJ1-5 | -
CASSQESQGNNEQFF | TGCGCCAGCAGCCAAGAAAGTCAGGGAAATAATGAGCAGTTCTTC | TRBV5-5 | - | TRBJ2-1 | -
CASSQARTGFGTDTQYF | TGCGCCAGCAGCCAAGCCCGGACAGGGTTCGGCACAGATACGCAGTATTTT | TRBV4-3 | - | TRBJ2-3 | TRBD1
CASSYRVDSPLHF | TGTGCCAGCAGTTACAGGGTCGATTCACCCCTCCACTTT | TRBV6-5 | - | TRBJ1-6 | -
CATSRRASTDTQYF | TGTGCCACCAGCAGAAGGGCTAGCACAGATACGCAGTATTTT | TRBV15 | - | TRBJ2-3 | -
CASSRDRGPSGELFF | TGTGCCAGCAGTAGGGACAGGGGGCCCTCCGGGGAGCTGTTTTTT | TRBV7-3 | - | TRBJ2-2 | TRBD1
CASRTLTNEKLFF | TGTGCCTCCCGGACATTAACTAATGAAAAACTGTTTTTT | TRBV10-3 | once | TRBJ1-4 | -
CASSDSGGTNTEAFF | TGTGCCAGCAGTGACTCAGGCGGCACGAACACTGAAGCTTTCTTT | TRBV6-4 | - | TRBJ1-1 | -
CASSRAGGNEKLFF | TGTGCCAGCAGTCGGGCAGGCGGGAATGAAAAACTGTTTTTT | TRBV27 | - | TRBJ1-4 | -
CASRGTGGAEKLFF | TGTGCCAGCAGGGGGACAGGGGGAGCCGAAAAACTGTTTTTT | TRBV28 | - | TRBJ1-4 | TRBD1
CASRSAAGVLDGYTF | TGTGCCAGTAGATCGGCCGCGGGAGTTTTGGATGGCTACACCTTC | TRBV19 | once | TRBJ1-2 | -
CASKDQGRSTDTQYF | TGTGCCAGCAAGGACCAGGGTCGAAGCACAGATACGCAGTATTTT | TRBV2 | once | TRBJ2-3 | -
CASSHYGGPQHF | TGTGCCAGCAGCCATTACGGGGGCCCCCAGCATTTT | TRBV14 | - | TRBJ1-5 | -
CASSLDRILQYF | TGTGCCAGCAGCTTAGACCGAATCCTTCAGTACTTC | TRBV7-9 | - | TRBJ2-4 | -
CATSRDFERMGETQYF | TGTGCCACCAGCAGAGATTTTGAGCGAATGGGAGAGACCCAGTACTTC | TRBV15 | - | TRBJ2-5 | -
CASTSGTSASPLHF | TGTGCCAGCACCTCCGGGACAAGCGCTTCACCCCTCCACTTT | TRBV6-5 | - | TRBJ1-6 | -
CASTQGNEKLFF | TGTGCCAGCACTCAAGGGAATGAAAAACTGTTTTTT | TRBV7-2 | - | TRBJ1-4 | -
CASSLSDSQETQYF | TGCGCCAGCAGCTTGAGTGACAGCCAAGAGACCCAGTACTTC | TRBV5-1 | - | TRBJ2-5 | -
CASSPIPGVETQYF | TGTGCCAGCTCACCCATTCCTGGGGTGGAGACCCAGTACTTC | TRBV18 | - | TRBJ2-5 | -
CAWIIRTALSTGYTF | TGTGCCTGGATTATTCGGACAGCCCTATCGACGGGCTACACCTTC | TRBV30 | - | TRBJ1-2 | -
CASSQGVYGYTF | TGTGCCAGCAGCCAAGGGGTCTATGGCTACACCTTC | TRBV5-5 | - | TRBJ1-2 | -
CASYNEQFF | TGTGCCAGCTACAATGAGCAGTTCTTC | TRBV2 | - | TRBJ2-1 | -
CASSERGTEAFF | TGTGCCAGCAGTGAACGGGGCACTGAAGCTTTCTTT | TRBV2 | - | TRBJ1-1 | -
CASSPRQGVNYGYTF | TGTGCCAGCAGCCCCAGACAGGGAGTGAACTATGGCTACACCTTC | TRBV9 | - | TRBJ1-2 | TRBD1
CASLRGGSSYNEQFF | TGTGCCAGTTTGAGAGGGGGAAGCTCCTACAATGAGCAGTTCTTC | TRBV6-6 | - | TRBJ2-1 | -
CASSLGGRTYEQYF | TGTGCCAGCAGCTTAGGGGGCAGGACCTACGAGCAGTACTTC | TRBV7-2 | - | TRBJ2-7 | -